Presented here are 5 T cell receptor beta chains from one specimen sequenced in a study of OX40 agonist ivuxolimab in advanced cancers. Sequencing used immunoSEQ multiplex PCR; TCRdb keeps in-frame clones, though not all of them. Among 45,000 to 65,000 clones, more than 65% were seen once, and the ten largest hold approximately 6%. The material was CD4+ or CD8+ T cells sorted from blood, obtained in a trial of the OX40 agonist ivuxolimab. Source of these receptors: an adult with an advanced solid tumor such as melanoma, head and neck, liver or kidney cancer.

The chain has TRBV18 and TRBJ2-1; TRBD2 agrees at 8 bases. The CDR3 totals 14 residues. Germline V lookup: CDR1 KGHSH, CDR2 LQKENI. V lost 4 bases to trimming and J lost 3 bases; unmatched junction nucleotides: 2. CDR3: CASSQGTSYNEQFF. DNA of the CDR3: TGTGCCAGCTCACAGGGGACTAGCTACAATGAGCAGTTCTTC.

The chain employs TRBV9 and TRBJ2-1; perhaps TRBD2 as D (6 bases). The CDR3 spans 15 residues. V gave up 3 bases and J gave up 10 bases, with 20 bases separating them. The germline V gene has CDR1 SGDLS and CDR2 YYNGEE. CDR3 protein: CASSETRKACGEQFF. CDR3 DNA sequence: TGTGCCAGCAGCGAGACTAGAAAGGCCTGCGGGGAGCAGTTCTTC.

Only a few counts were recorded for this clone. V is TRBV28 and J is TRBJ1-1, with D perhaps TRBD1 (5 bases). The CDR3 covers 15 residues. CDR1 is MDHEN and CDR2 is SYDVKM in the germline V gene. V was trimmed by 6 bases and J by 1 base, leaving 15 bases between them. CDR3 in DNA: TGTGCCAGCAGGGAAGGCGGGGGACGGAACACTGAAGCTTTCTTT. Amino acids: CASREGGGRNTEAFF.

This chain connects TRBV5-4 to TRBJ1-1; D unclear. The V gene lost 1 base and the J gene lost 1 base, with 11 bases spanning the gap. From germline, CDR1 is SGHNT and CDR2 YYREEE (reference sequence). The CDR3 runs to 15 residues. CDR3 sequence (DNA): TGTGCCAGCAGCTTGTTAGTTGCGGGGAACACTGAAGCTTTCTTT. Residues: CASSLLVAGNTEAFF.

The chain uses TRBV27 and TRBJ2-2, with D perhaps matching TRBD1 (6 bases). The CDR3 has 14 residues. V shed 3 bases and J shed 3 bases, with 8 bases lying between them. Looked up from germline, CDR1 is MNHEY and CDR2 is SMNVEV (reference sequence). The CDR3 loop reads CASSLNRDTGELFF. The CDR3 DNA reads TGTGCCAGCAGTTTGAACAGGGACACCGGGGAGCTGTTTTTT.